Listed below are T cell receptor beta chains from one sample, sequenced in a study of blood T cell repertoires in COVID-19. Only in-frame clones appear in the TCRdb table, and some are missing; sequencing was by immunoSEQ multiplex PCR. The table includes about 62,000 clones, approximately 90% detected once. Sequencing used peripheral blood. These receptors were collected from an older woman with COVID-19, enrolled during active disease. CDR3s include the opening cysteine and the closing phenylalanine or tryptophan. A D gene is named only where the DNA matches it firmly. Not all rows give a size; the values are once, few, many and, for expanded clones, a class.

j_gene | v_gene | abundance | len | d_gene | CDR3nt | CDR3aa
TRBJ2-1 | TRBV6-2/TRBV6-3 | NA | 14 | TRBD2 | TGTGCCAGCACCCCATTGAGGACTAGCGGCGAGCAGTTCTTC | CASTPLRTSGEQFF
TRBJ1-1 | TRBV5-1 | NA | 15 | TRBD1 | TGCGCCAGCAGCTCCGAAACAGGGGTTGGGACTGAAGCTTTCTTT | CASSSETGVGTEAFF
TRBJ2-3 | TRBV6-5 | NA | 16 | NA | TGTGCCAGCAGTTATTATTTCCAGGGCGGCACAGATACGCAGTATTTT | CASSYYFQGGTDTQYF
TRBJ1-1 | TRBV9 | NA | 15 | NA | TGTGCCAGCAGCCCTAGCACAGGGCCTAACACTGAAGCTTTCTTT | CASSPSTGPNTEAFF
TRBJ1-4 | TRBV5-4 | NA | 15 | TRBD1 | TGTGCCAGCAGCCCTAGGACAGGCTCTAATGAAAAACTGTTTTTT | CASSPRTGSNEKLFF
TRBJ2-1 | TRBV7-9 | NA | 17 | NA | TGTGCCAGCAGCCTAGATGACCCCCGGCGGGCCTACAATGAGCAGTTCTTC | CASSLDDPRRAYNEQFF
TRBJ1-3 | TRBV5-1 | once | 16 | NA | TGCGCCAGCAGCTTGGTAAGCGGATTGAACGGAAACACCATATATTTT | CASSLVSGLNGNTIYF
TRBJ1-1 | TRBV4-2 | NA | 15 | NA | TGTGCCAGCAGCCAAGGAGCAGGGAGGAGCACTGAAGCTTTCTTT | CASSQGAGRSTEAFF
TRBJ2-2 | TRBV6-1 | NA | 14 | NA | TGTGCCAGCAGTGACCCCGGGGTAACCGGGGAGCTGTTTTTT | CASSDPGVTGELFF
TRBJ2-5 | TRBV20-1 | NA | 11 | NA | TGCAGTGCTAGGCCGGGAGAGACCCAGTACTTC | CSARPGETQYF
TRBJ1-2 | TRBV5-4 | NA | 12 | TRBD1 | TGTGCCAGCAGCTGGGACAGGGGCGGCTACACCTTC | CASSWDRGGYTF
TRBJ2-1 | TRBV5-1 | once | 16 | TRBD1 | TGCGCCAGCAGCTTACCAATCCTACAGGGGAAAGATGAGCAGTTCTTC | CASSLPILQGKDEQFF
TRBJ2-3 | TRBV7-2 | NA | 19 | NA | TGTGCCAGCAGCTTCCCCATTCCCCCAGCGGAAAGGCGAGAAGATACGCAGTATTTT | CASSFPIPPAERREDTQYF
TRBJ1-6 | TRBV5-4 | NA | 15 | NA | TGTGCCAGCAGCTTGGCAACAGGGCCCAATTCACCCCTCCACTTT | CASSLATGPNSPLHF
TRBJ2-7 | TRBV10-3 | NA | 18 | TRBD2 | TGTGCCATCAGTGCGGCGGCCGCGGGACTAGCGGGAGTCTACGAGCAGTACTTC | CAISAAAAGLAGVYEQYF
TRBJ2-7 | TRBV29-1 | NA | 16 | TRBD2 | TGCAGCGTTGTGTATCTTTTTTTGCGGGAGACCTACGAGCAGTACTTC | CSVVYLFLRETYEQYF
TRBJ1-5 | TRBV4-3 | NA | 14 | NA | TGCGCCAGCAGCCAAGATACCAGGGGCCAGCCCCAGCATTTT | CASSQDTRGQPQHF
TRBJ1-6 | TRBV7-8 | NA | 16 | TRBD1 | TGTGCCAGCAGCTCGCTGGGGGGACAGGGCTGGGTACCCCTCCACTTT | CASSSLGGQGWVPLHF
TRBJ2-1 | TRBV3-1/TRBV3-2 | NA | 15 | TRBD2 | TGTGCCAGCAGCGTTGGTCTAGCGGGAGGGATTGAGCAGTTCTTC | CASSVGLAGGIEQFF
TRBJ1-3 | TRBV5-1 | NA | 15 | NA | TGCGCCAGCAGCTTGGGAGCAGGGATCGGAAACACCATATATTTT | CASSLGAGIGNTIYF
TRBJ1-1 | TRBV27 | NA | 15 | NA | TGTGCCAGCAGTTTATATTTCACGGTCGACACTGAAGCTTTCTTT | CASSLYFTVDTEAFF
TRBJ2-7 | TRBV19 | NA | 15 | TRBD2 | TGTGCCAGTAGTATGGGGACTAGCGCCGGCTACGAGCAGTACTTC | CASSMGTSAGYEQYF
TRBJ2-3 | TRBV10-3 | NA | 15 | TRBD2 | TGTGCCATCAGGGGGACTAGCGGGAGTGCAGATACGCAGTATTTT | CAIRGTSGSADTQYF
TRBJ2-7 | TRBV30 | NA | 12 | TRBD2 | TGTGCCGCAGGGACTAGCGGGTACGAGCAGTACTTC | CAAGTSGYEQYF
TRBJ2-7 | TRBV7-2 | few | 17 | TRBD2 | TGTGCCAGCAGCTTCACGACCCTTAGCGGGCAAGTCTACGAGCAGTACTTC | CASSFTTLSGQVYEQYF
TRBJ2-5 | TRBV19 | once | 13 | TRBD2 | TGTGCCAGTAGAGCTAGCGGGAGGGAGACCCAGTACTTC | CASRASGRETQYF
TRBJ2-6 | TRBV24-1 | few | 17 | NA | TGTGCCACCAGTGGCGGACTAAATCTGGCTGGGGCCAACGTCCTGACTTTC | CATSGGLNLAGANVLTF
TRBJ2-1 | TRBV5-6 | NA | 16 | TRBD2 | TGTGCCAGCAGCTTGCTACTGGCGGGGGTAAACAATGAGCAGTTCTTC | CASSLLLAGVNNEQFF
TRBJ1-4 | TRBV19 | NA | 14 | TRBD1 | TGTGCCAGTAGCCCGACAGGGATAAATGAAAAACTGTTTTTT | CASSPTGINEKLFF
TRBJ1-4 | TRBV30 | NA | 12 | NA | TGTGCCTGGAACCGGGAGGGGGAAAAACTGTTTTTT | CAWNREGEKLFF
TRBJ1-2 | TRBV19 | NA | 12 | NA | TGTGCCAGTGTAAGGGGGAACTATGGCTACACCTTC | CASVRGNYGYTF
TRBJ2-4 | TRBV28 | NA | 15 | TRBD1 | TGTGCCAGCAGTCCTCAGGGACAGGGAAAGGACATTCAGTACTTC | CASSPQGQGKDIQYF
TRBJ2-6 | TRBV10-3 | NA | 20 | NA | TGTGCCATCAGTGTGTACCGCGTCGGAGTTTTCAGCTCTGGGGCCAACGTCCTGACTTTC | CAISVYRVGVFSSGANVLTF
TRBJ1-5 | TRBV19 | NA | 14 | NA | TGTGCCAGTAGTATTCTACAGCTCAATCAGCCCCAGCATTTT | CASSILQLNQPQHF
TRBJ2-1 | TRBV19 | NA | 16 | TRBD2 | TGTGCCAGTAGTATCGCCGGACTAGCGGGCGACAATGAGCAGTTCTTC | CASSIAGLAGDNEQFF
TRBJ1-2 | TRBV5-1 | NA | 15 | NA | TGCGCCAGCAGCTTGGTTGCAGGGACAAACTATGGCTACACCTTC | CASSLVAGTNYGYTF
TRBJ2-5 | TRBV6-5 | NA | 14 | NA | TGTGCCAGCAGTTACCGCGACACACAAGAGACCCAGTACTTC | CASSYRDTQETQYF
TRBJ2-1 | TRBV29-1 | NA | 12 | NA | TGCAGCGTTGAAAGAGGTTCGGTTGAGCAGTTCTTC | CSVERGSVEQFF
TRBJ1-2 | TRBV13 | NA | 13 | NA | TGTGCCAGCAGCTTAATCAGGGGTAGTGGCTACACCTTC | CASSLIRGSGYTF
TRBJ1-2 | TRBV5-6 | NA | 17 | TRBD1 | TGTGCCAGCAGCCCAACTTTGGAAGACAGGGAAAACTATGGCTACACCTTC | CASSPTLEDRENYGYTF